This TCR beta chain derives from a study of tumor-infiltrating lymphocytes in primary liver carcinoma (dated by TCRdb to 2015 to 2018). For context, the study as a whole: Of the five patients, three men and two women aged 30 to 69 years, four had hepatocellular carcinoma and one had combined HCC and intrahepatic cholangiocarcinoma. Samples yielded roughly 3.5 to 8 million productive TCRbeta reads; read depth did not differ significantly between tissue types. Reproducibility between technical replicate repertoires was high, with correlation coefficients above 0.95 and mean shared-clone rates roughly 0.86. The five patients had tumors staged T1-T3 N0M0, with maximum diameters ranging from about 4.2 to 10 cm. Across five regions of each liver tumor, along with adjacent normal tissue and blood, the study brought together TCRbeta repertoire sequencing, expression microarrays and whole-exome sequencing. To link TCRbeta repertoire diversity to the local molecular phenotype, the 25 or so tumor region samples were profiled with Agilent mRNA microarrays. A total of 35 or so specimens from 5 patients went through TCRbeta repertoire sequencing, namely 25 tumor regions, 5 adjacent noncancerous liver tissues and 5 peripheral blood samples.

Details on this clonotype: Its antigen target is currently unknown. The record has no base qualities; no much larger clone is one base away.

Without any cell sorting, total RNA and DNA were co-extracted from roughly 21-30 mg of bulk tissue using the AllPrep DNA/RNA mini kit. Between November 2015 and March 2016, five patients in China with histopathologically diagnosed primary liver carcinoma had surgical resection. At the time of sampling, the patients were treatment-naive and had chronic HBV infection. Each tumor was sampled at five spatially separated regions: the superior, inferior, left-lateral and right-lateral poles and the tumor centre. More than 85% viable tumor cells were found by histology in every tumor sample. Fresh tumor and adjacent tissue pieces were bisected; one half was stored in RNAlater at -80°C, the other sent for histology. What the study reported, not specific to this receptor: Since the samples were bulk and unsorted, there was no way to compare CD4+ and CD8+ T cell repertoires. Because sequencing covered only the TCR beta chain and unpaired alpha chains were not captured, true repertoire diversity is likely underestimated. A significantly larger repertoire fraction was made up by the top 250 clones in tumors than in blood (p = 0.039). With just a few patients in the study, the authors point out that the findings should be validated in a larger study. Pairs of tumor regions showed greater repertoire overlap (mean roughly 35%) than tumor-adjacent pairs (roughly 17%) or tumor-blood pairs (around 15%), which is consistent with antigen-driven expansion. Only roughly 7-24% of top clones appeared in all five regions of a tumor, which suggests that tumor-infiltrating T cells are spatially heterogeneous.

At the junction V is shortened by 3 bases and J by 2 bases, with 18 bases in between. The germline V gene sets CDR1 to SGHTA and CDR2 to FQGNSA. The CDR3 contains 17 residues, cysteine and phenylalanine counted. Kept here is only the CDR3 DNA, which spans 51 bases and is read in frame from base 1. TCRbeta-specific cDNA was reverse-transcribed from 500 ng total RNA using a constant-region primer and ProtoScript II reverse transcriptase. Three nested multiplex PCR rounds, following a slightly modified ARM-PCR procedure, were used to build the TCRbeta libraries. Each of the first two PCR rounds ran for approximately 10 cycles using multiplex TRBV1-TRBV30 forward primers together with a Cbeta reverse primer. A final 25-cycle PCR with Deep VentR polymerase added sample barcodes and Illumina adapters. Before sequencing, amplicons of 200-500 bp were gel-purified using a QIAquick gel extraction kit. An Illumina HiSeq 2500 was used to sequence the TCRbeta amplicons with 250-bp paired-end reads. Per the source publication's procedure: Trimmomatic v0.33 was used to quality-trim the reads, and FLASH v1.2.11 was used to merge paired reads so that full CDR3 sequences could be recovered. V, D and J germline segments were assigned to the rearranged TCRbeta sequences by MiGEC v1.2.1b. Clonotype statistics and Shannon-Wiener diversity indices were calculated with VDJtools v1.0.0. To reduce sampling bias, subsequent analyses other than the diversity analysis used only the 250 most abundant clonotypes in each sample. The public reads were reprocessed in TCRdb via fastp at Q25 and MiXCR, keeping in-frame beta chains. Here each entry gathers all rows of one CDR3 protein and keeps the most common genes and DNA. The V and J calls were determined by TCRdb, not by the authors. This sample comprises roughly 25,000 distinct CDR3 sequences, roughly 78% of them detected only once. Jointly, the top ten make up about half of the sample.

This clonotype originated in a man in his forties or fifties with primary liver carcinoma and hepatitis B virus infection. The chain uses TRBV7-2 and TRBJ2-3; the best D guess is TRBD1, with 6 bases matching. The sample consisted of liver tumor tissue from sampling region 3. This specimen's cell subset or site label, interpreted: tumor region T3, left-lateral pole. At the DNA level, the sequence is TGTACCAGCAGCTTTGGCATTGGGGACACATACACAGATACGCAGTATTTT. Protein translation: CTSSFGIGDTYTDTQYF.